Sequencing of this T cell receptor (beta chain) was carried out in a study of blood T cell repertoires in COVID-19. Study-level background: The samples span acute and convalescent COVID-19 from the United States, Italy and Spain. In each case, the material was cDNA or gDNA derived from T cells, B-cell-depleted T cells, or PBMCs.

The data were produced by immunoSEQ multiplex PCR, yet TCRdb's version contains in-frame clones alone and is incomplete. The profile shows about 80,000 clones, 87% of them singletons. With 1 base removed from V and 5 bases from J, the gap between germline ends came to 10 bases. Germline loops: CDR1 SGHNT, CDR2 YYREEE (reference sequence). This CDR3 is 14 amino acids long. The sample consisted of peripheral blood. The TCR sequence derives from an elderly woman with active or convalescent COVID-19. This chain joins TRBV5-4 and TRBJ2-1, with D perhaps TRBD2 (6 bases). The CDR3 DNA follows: TGTGCCAGCAGCTTGTTCCTAGCGCACAATGAGCAGTTCTTC. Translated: CASSLFLAHNEQFF.